The 5 T cell receptor beta chains presented below share a single source sample, sequenced in a study of blood T cell repertoires in COVID-19. Assay used: immunoSEQ multiplex PCR; TCRdb lists only in-frame clones, some missing. In the table there are some 340,000 clones, about 85% of which are singletons. The specimen was peripheral blood. Receptor source: a woman between 18 and 30 years old with acute or convalescent COVID-19.

The V call is TRBV6-5, the J call TRBJ1-1; no clear D. The CDR3 sequence is 14 residues long. Germline V gene sequence: CDR1 MNHEY, CDR2 SVGAGI. V was cut by 6 bases and J by 0 bases, with 11 bases left in between. CDR3 coding DNA: TGTGCCAGCAGGCCTATCGTACTGAACACTGAAGCTTTCTTT. Amino acids: CASRPIVLNTEAFF.

The CDR3 spells CASSIQGGYEQYF. The CDR3 region has the DNA TGTGCCAGTAGTATACAGGGAGGCTACGAGCAGTACTTC. The V gene is TRBV19, the J gene TRBJ2-7; maybe TRBD2 (6 bases). Germline lookup yields CDR1 LNHDA and CDR2 SQIVND (reference sequence). Trimming stripped 2 bases from V and 3 bases from J, with 8 bases between. CDR3 length equals 13 residues.

The chain joins TRBV13 to TRBJ1-1; D gene unclear. CDR1 is PRHDT and CDR2 is FYEKMQ in the germline V gene (reference sequence). This CDR3 has 16 residues. Trimming shortened V by 3 bases and J by 3 bases, and 17 bases separated the two germline ends. The CDR3 loop is CASSFPDRFEDTEAFF. CDR3 coding DNA: TGTGCCAGCAGCTTTCCGGATAGATTTGAGGACACTGAAGCTTTCTTT.

The chain combines TRBV4-1 with TRBJ1-2; TRBD1 matches at 9 bases. CDR1 is MGHRA, CDR2 YSYEKL, per germline. Losses at the gene ends were 1 base for V and 4 bases for J; bases not matched to a gene: 4. The CDR3 length is 15 residues. CDR3 bases: TGCGCCAGCAGCCAAGCTCCACAGGGGGCCTATGGCTACACCTTC. Its translation: CASSQAPQGAYGYTF.

V gene TRBV10-3 combines with J gene TRBJ2-1, with 10 bases fitting TRBD2. The V gene end was trimmed by 3 bases and the J gene end by 4 bases; junction bases not matched to a gene: 6. This CDR3 has 16 residues. Germline CDR1 reads ENHRY; CDR2 reads SYGVKD. CDR3 coding DNA: TGTGCCATCAGTGACGATAGGACTAGCGGTTACAATGAGCAGTTCTTC. The encoded protein is CAISDDRTSGYNEQFF.